This T cell receptor (beta chain) was observed in a study of vaccination effects on CD4 cells after COVID-19. Study details: Researchers obtained post-vaccine samples at a median of 72 days past the second dose.

A note on this clone: Its matching antigen is unknown.

V dropped 5 bases and J dropped 0 bases, with 4 bases sitting between them. The CDR3 totals 12 residues. Germline V gives CDR1 SGHTA, CDR2 FQGNSA. The study, taken as a whole, reports: Marked clonal contraction of both clone types appeared late after vaccination.

Sequencing in the ViraFEST assay came after antigen-specific CD4+ T cells had been expanded with viral peptide pools, which were used to stimulate PBMC. The culture ran for roughly ten days before CD4+ T cells were isolated. Participants each got two BNT162b2 or mRNA-1273 vaccine doses. Researchers reported culturing 2.1 million or so PBMC in each well, adding 8 to 10 IU/ml IL-2 and roughly 11 ug/ml peptides. Days 3 and 7 saw half the medium replaced with IL-2 medium. Generated by immunoSEQ multiplex PCR, the TCRdb table keeps only in-frame clones and is missing some. This table holds 30,000 to 40,000 clones, approximately 84% found once.

The V and J genes are TRBV7-2 and TRBJ2-5; D uncertain. This clonotype was obtained from a human donor who received a COVID-19 vaccine. Some clones in this sample may be carry-over from other donors' samples. This sample comprised CD4+ T cells from PBMCs cultured with HCoV-NL63 spike peptides, obtained after COVID-19 vaccination. The chain's CDR3 is CASSEYQETQYF. DNA of the CDR3: TGTGCCAGCAGCGAATACCAAGAGACCCAGTACTTC.